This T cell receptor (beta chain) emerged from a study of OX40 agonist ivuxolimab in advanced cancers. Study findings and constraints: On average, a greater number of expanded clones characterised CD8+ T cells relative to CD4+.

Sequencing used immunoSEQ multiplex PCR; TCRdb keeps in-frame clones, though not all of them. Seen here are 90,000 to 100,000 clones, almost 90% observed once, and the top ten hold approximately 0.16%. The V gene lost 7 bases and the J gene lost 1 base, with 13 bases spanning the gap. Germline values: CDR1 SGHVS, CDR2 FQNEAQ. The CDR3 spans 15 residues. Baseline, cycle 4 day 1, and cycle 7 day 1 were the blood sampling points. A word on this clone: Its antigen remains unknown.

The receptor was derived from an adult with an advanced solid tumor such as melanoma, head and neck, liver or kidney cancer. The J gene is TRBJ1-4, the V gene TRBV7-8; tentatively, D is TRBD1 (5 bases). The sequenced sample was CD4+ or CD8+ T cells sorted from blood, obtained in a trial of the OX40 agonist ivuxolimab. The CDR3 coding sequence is TGTGCCAGCATTGAGAACAGGAGAACTAATGAAAAACTGTTTTTT. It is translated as CASIENRRTNEKLFF.